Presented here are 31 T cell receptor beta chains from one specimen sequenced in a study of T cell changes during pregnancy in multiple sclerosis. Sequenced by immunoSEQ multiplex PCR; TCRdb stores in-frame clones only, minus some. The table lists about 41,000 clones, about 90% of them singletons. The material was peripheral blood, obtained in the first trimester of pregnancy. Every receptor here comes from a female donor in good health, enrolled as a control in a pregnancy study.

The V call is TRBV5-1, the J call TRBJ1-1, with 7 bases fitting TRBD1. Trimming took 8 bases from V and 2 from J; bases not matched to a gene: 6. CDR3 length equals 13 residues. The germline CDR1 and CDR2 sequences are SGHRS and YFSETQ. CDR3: CASGGQVNTEAFF. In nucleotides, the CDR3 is TGCGCCAGTGGCGGACAGGTTAACACTGAAGCTTTCTTT. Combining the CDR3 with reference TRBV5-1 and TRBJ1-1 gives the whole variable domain KAGVTQTPRYLIKTRGQQVTLSCSPISGHRSVSWYQQTPGQGLQFLFEYFSETQRNKGNFPGRFSGRQFSNSRSEMNVSTLELGDSALYLCASGGQVNTEAFFGQGTRLTVV.

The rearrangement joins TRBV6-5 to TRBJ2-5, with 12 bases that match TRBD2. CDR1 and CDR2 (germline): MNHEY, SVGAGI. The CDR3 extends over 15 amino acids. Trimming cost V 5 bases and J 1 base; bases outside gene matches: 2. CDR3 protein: CASSRTSGVQETQYF. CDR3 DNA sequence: TGTGCCAGCAGTCGGACTAGCGGGGTCCAAGAGACCCAGTACTTC.

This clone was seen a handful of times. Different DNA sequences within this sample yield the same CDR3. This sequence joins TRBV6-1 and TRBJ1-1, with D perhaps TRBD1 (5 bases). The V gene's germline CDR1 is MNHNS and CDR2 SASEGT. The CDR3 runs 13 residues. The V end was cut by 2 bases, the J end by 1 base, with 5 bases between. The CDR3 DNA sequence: TGTGCCAGCAGTGAAACAGGGAACACTGAAGCTTTCTTT. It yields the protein CASSETGNTEAFF.

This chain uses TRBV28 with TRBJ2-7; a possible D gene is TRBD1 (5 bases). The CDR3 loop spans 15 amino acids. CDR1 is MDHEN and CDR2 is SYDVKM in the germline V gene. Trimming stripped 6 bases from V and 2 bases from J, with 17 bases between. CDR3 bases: TGTGCCAGCAGACCCCAGGGTACGATTGCCTACGAGCAGTACTTC. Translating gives CASRPQGTIAYEQYF.

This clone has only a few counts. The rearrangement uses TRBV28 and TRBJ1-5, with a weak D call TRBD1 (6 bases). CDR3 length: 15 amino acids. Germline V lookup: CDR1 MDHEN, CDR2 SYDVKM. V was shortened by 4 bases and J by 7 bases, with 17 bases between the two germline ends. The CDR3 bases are TGTGCCAGCAGTTCCCCGCCCGGACAGCTCCAGCCCCAGCATTTT. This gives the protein CASSSPPGQLQPQHF.

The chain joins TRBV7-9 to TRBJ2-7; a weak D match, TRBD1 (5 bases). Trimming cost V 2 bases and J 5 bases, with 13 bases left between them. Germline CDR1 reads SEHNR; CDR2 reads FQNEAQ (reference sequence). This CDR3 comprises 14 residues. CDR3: CASSLRQGLNEQYF. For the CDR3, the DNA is TGTGCCAGCAGCTTAAGGCAGGGTTTGAACGAGCAGTACTTC.

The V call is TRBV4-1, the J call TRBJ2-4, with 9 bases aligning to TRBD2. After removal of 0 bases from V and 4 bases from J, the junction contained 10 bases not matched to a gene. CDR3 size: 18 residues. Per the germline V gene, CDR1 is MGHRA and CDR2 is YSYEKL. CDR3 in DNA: TGCGCCAGCAGCCAAGAACTCAGTAGCGGGAGTCGGAAAAACATTCAGTACTTC. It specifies CASSQELSSGSRKNIQYF.

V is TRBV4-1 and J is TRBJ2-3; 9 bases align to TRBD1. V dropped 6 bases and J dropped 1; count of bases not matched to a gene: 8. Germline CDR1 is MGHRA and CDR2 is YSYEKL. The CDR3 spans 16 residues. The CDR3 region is CASRNFRDRGTDTQYF. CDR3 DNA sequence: TGCGCCAGCAGAAATTTCCGGGACAGGGGCACAGATACGCAGTATTTT.

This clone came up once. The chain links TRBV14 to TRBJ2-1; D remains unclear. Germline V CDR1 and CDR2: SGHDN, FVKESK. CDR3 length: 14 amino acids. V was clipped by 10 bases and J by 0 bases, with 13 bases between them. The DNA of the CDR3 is TGTGCCACCTCTTCGAGGAGCTCCTACAATGAGCAGTTCTTC. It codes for CATSSRSSYNEQFF.

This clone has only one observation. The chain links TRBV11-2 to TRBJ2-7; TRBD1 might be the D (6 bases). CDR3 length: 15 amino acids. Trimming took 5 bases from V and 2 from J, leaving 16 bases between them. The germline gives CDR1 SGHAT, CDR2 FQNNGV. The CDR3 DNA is TGTGCCAGCAGCCGGCAGGCAGGGGCTCCCTACGAGCAGTACTTC. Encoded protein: CASSRQAGAPYEQYF.

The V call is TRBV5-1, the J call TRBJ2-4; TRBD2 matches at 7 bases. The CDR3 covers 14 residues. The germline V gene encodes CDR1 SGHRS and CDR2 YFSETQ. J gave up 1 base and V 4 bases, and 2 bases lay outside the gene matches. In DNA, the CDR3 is TGCGCCAGCAGCGTGCGGGGGGCCAAAAACATTCAGTACTTC. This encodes CASSVRGAKNIQYF.

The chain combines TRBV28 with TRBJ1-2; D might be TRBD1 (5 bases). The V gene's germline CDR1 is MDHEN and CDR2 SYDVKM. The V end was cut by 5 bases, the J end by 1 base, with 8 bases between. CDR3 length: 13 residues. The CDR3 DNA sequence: TGTGCCAGCAGTATGACAGTTAACTATGGCTACACCTTC. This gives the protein CASSMTVNYGYTF.

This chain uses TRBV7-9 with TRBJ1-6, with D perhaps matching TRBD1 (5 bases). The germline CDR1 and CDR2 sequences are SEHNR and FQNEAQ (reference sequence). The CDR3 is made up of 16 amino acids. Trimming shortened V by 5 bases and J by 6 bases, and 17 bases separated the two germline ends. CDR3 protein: CASSPIWRGGNSPLHF. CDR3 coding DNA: TGTGCCAGCAGCCCGATTTGGCGCGGGGGTAATTCACCCCTCCACTTT. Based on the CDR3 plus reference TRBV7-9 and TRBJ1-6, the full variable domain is DTGVSQNPRHKITKRGQNVTFRCDPISEHNRLYWYRQTLGQGPEFLTYFQNEAQLEKSRLLSDRFSAERPKGSFSTLEIQRTEQGDSAMYLCASSPIWRGGNSPLHFGNGTRLTVT.

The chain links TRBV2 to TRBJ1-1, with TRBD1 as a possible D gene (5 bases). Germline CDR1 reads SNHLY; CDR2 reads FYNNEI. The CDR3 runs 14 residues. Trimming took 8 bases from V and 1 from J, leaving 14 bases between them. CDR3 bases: TGTGCCAGCCGGGTCGGGGGACCGAACACTGAAGCTTTCTTT. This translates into CASRVGGPNTEAFF. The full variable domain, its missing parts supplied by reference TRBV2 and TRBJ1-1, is EPEVTQTPSHQVTQMGQEVILRCVPISNHLYFYWYRQILGQKVEFLVSFYNNEISEKSEIFDDQFSVERPDGSNFTLKIRSTKLEDSAMYFCASRVGGPNTEAFFGQGTRLTVV.

This chain's CDR3 is CAAEGGTHNEQFF. The CDR3 bases are TGTGCTGCGGAGGGGGGGACCCACAATGAGCAGTTCTTC. The J gene is TRBJ2-1, the V gene TRBV6-4, with D perhaps matching TRBD2 (7 bases). This CDR3 comprises 13 residues. The germline V gene encodes CDR1 MRHNA and CDR2 SNTAGT.

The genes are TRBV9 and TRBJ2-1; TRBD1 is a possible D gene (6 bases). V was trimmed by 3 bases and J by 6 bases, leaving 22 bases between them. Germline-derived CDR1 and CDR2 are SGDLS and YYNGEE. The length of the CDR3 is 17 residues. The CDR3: CASSEPTTRGISNEQFF. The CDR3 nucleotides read TGTGCCAGCAGCGAGCCGACTACCAGGGGAATTAGCAATGAGCAGTTCTTC. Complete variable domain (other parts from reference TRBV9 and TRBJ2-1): DSGVTQTPKHLITATGQRVTLRCSPRSGDLSVYWYQQSLDQGLQFLIQYYNGEERAKGNILERFSAQQFPDLHSELNLSSLELGDSALYFCASSEPTTRGISNEQFFGPGTRLTVL.

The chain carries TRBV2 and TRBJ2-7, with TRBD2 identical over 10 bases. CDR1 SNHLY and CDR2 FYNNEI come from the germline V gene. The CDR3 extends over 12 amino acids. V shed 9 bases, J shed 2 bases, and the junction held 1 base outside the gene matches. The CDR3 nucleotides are TGTGCCAGAGGGACTAGCGCCTACGAGCAGTACTTC. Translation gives CARGTSAYEQYF.

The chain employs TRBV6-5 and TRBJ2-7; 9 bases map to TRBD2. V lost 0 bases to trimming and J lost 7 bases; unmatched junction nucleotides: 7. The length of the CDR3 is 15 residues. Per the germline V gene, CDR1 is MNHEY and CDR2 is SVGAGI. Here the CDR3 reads CASSYSGAGGREQYF. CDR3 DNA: TGTGCCAGCAGTTACTCTGGGGCGGGAGGGAGGGAGCAGTACTTC.

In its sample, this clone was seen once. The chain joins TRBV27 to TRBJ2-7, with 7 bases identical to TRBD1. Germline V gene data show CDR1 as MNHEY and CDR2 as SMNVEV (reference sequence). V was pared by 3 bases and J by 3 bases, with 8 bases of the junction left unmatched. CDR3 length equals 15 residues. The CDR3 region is CASSFRRGQFYEQYF. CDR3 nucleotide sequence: TGTGCCAGCAGTTTTAGAAGGGGGCAGTTCTACGAGCAGTACTTC.

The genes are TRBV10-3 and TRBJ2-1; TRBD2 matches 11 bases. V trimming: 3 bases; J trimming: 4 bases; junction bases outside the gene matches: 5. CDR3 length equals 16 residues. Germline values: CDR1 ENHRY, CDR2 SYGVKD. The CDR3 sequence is CAISETLAGGYNEQFF. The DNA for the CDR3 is TGTGCCATCAGTGAAACCCTAGCGGGAGGATACAATGAGCAGTTCTTC.

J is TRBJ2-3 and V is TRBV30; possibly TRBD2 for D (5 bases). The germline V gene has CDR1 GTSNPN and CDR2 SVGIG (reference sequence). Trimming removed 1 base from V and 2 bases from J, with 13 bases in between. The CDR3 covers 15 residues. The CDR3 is CAWSEGSGPTDTQYF. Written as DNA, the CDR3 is TGTGCCTGGAGTGAAGGGAGCGGCCCCACAGATACGCAGTATTTT. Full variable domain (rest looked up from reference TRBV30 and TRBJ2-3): SQTIHQWPATLVQPVGSPLSLECTVEGTSNPNLYWYRQAAGRGLQLLFYSVGIGQISSEVPQNLSASRPQDRQFILSSKKLLLSDSGFYLCAWSEGSGPTDTQYFGPGTRLTVL.

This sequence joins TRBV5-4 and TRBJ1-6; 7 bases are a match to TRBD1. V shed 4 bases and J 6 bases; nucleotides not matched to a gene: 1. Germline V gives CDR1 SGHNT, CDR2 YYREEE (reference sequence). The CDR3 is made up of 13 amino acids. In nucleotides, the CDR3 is TGTGCCAGCAGCCGGGACAGTAATTCACCCCTCCACTTT. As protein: CASSRDSNSPLHF.

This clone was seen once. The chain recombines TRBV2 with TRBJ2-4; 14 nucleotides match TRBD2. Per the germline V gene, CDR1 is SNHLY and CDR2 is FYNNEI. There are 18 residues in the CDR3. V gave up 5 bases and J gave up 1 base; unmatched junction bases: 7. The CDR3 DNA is TGTGCCAGCAGTCCGACTAGCGGGGGGGCCGGGGCCAAAAACATTCAGTACTTC. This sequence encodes CASSPTSGGAGAKNIQYF.

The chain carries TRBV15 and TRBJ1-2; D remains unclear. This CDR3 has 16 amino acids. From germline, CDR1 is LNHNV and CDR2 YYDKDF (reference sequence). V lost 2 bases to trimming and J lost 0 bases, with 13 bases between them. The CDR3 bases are TGTGCCACCAGCAGAATTCAGGAACCCGCTAACTATGGCTACACCTTC. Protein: CATSRIQEPANYGYTF.

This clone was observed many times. CDR3 loop: CAISQGGYEQYF. The DNA for the CDR3 is TGTGCCATCAGCCAGGGAGGCTACGAGCAGTACTTC. The J gene is TRBJ2-7, the V gene TRBV10-3; a possible D gene is TRBD2 (6 bases). This CDR3 is 12 amino acids long. Per germline, CDR1 ENHRY and CDR2 SYGVKD. The ends were cut back, 6 bases at V and 3 bases at J, with 9 bases in the middle.

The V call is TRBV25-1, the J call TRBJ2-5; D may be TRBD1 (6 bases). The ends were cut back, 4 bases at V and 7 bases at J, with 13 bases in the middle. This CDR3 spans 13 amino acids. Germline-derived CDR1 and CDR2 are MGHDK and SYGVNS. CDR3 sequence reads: CASSVKGVGTQYF. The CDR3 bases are TGTGCCAGCAGTGTAAAGGGGGTGGGGACCCAGTACTTC.

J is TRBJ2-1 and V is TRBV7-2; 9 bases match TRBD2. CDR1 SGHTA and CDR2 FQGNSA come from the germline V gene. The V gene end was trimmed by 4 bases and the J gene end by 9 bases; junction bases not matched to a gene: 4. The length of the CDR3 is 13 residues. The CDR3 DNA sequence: TGTGCCAGCAGCTCAGGACTAGCGCTTGAGCAGTTCTTC. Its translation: CASSSGLALEQFF.

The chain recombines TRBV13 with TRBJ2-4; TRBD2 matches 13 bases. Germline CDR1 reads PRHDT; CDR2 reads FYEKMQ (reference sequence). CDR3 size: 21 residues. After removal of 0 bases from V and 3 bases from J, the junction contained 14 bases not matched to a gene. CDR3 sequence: CASSLGDLLAGGAYDKNIQYF. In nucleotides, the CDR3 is TGTGCCAGCAGCTTAGGCGATTTACTAGCGGGAGGGGCCTATGACAAAAACATTCAGTACTTC.

CDR3 nucleotide sequence: TGTGCCAGTAGTATTCTCGGAGCGGGGGGGCTTTCTGAGCAGTTCTTC. It codes for CASSILGAGGLSEQFF. The J gene is TRBJ2-1, the V gene TRBV19; 10 nucleotides line up with TRBD2. CDR1 LNHDA and CDR2 SQIVND come from the germline V gene (reference sequence). This CDR3 spans 16 amino acids. V lost 3 bases to trimming and J lost 9 bases; unmatched junction nucleotides: 11.

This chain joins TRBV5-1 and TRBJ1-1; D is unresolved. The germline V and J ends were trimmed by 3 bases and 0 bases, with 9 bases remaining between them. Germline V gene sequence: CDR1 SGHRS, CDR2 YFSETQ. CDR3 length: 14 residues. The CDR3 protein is CASSWREMNTEAFF. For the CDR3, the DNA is TGCGCCAGCAGCTGGAGGGAAATGAACACTGAAGCTTTCTTT.

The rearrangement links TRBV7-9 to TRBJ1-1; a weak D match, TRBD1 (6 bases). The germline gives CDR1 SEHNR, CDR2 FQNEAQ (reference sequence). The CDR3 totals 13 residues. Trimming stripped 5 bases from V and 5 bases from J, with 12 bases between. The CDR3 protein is CASSPRGQTEAFF. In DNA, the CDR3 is TGTGCCAGCAGCCCGCGGGGGCAGACTGAAGCTTTCTTT.